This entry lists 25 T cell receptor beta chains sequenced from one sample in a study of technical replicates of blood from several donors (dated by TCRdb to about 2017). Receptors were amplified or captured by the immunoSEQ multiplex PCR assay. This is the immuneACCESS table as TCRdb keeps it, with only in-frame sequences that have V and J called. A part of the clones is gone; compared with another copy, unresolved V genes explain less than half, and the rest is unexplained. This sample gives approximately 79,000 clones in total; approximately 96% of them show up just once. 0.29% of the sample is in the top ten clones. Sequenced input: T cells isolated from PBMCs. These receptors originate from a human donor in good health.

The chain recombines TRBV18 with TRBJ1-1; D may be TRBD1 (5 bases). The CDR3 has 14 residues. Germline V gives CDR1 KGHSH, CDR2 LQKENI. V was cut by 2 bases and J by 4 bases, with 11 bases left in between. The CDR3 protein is CASSPIPGPTEAFF. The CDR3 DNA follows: TGTGCCAGCTCACCAATTCCAGGGCCCACTGAAGCTTTCTTT.

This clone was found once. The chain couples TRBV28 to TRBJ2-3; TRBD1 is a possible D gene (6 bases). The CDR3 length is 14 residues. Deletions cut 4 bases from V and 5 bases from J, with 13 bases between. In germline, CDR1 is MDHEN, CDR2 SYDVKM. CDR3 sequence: CASSSDSPGDTQYF. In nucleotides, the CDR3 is TGTGCCAGCAGTTCGGACAGTCCCGGAGATACGCAGTATTTT.

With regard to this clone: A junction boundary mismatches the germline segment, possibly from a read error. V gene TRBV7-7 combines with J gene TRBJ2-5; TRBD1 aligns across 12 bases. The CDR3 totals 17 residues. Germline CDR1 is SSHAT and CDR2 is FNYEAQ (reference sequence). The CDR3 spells CASSLDPGQGASETQYF. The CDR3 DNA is TGTGCTAGCAGCCTAGACCCGGGACAGGGGGCGAGTGAGACCCAGTACTTC.

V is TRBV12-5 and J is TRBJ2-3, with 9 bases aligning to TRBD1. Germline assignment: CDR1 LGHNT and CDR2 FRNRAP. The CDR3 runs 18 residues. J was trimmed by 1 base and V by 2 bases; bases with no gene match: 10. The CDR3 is CASGLTRDRVLGTDTQYF. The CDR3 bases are TGTGCTAGTGGTTTGACCCGGGACAGGGTATTAGGCACAGATACGCAGTATTTT.

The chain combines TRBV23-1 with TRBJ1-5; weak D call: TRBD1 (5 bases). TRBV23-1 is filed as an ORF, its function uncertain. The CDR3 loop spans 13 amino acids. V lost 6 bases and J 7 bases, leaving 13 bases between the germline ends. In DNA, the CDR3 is TGCGCCAGCAGGCCAATCTGGGGCCAGCCCCAGCATTTT. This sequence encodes CASRPIWGQPQHF.

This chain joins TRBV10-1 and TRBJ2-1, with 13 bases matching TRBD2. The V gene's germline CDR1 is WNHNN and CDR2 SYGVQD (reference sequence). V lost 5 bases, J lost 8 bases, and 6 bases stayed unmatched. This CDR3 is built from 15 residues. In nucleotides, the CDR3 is TGCGCCAGCAGTATGGGACTAGCGGGAATCGATGAGCAGTTCTTC. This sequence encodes CASSMGLAGIDEQFF.

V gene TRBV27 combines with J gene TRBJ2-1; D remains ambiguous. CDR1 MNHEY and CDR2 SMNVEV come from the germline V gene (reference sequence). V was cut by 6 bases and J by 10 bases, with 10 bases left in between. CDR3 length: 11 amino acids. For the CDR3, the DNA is TGTGCCAGCAGCTACTTGCAAGAGCAGTTCTTC. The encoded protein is CASSYLQEQFF.

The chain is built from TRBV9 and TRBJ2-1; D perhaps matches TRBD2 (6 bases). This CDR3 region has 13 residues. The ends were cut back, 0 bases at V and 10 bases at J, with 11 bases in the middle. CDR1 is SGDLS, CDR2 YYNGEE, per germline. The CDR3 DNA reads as TGTGCCAGCAGCGTAGTAGGGGCGGGAGAGCAGTTCTTC. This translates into CASSVVGAGEQFF.

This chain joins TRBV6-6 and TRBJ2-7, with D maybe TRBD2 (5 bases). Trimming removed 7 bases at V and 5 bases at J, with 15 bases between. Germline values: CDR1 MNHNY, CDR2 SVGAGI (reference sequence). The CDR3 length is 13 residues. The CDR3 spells CASTYGELDEQYF. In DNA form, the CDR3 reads TGTGCCAGCACCTACGGGGAGCTAGACGAGCAGTACTTC.

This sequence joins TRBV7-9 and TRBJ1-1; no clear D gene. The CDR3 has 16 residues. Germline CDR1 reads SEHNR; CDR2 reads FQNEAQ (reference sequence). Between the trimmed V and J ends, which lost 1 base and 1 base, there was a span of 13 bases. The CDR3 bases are TGTGCCAGCAGCTTAGGTTCTGAGACACCGAACACTGAAGCTTTCTTT. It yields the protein CASSLGSETPNTEAFF.

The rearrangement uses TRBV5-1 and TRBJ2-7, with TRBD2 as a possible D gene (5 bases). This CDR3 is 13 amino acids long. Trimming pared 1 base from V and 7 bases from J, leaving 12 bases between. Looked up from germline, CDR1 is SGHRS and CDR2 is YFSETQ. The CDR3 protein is CASSLLPGYEQYF. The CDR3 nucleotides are TGCGCCAGCAGCTTGCTCCCGGGATATGAGCAGTACTTC. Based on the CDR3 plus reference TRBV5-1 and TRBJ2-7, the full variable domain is KAGVTQTPRYLIKTRGQQVTLSCSPISGHRSVSWYQQTPGQGLQFLFEYFSETQRNKGNFPGRFSGRQFSNSRSEMNVSTLELGDSALYLCASSLLPGYEQYFGPGTRLTVT.

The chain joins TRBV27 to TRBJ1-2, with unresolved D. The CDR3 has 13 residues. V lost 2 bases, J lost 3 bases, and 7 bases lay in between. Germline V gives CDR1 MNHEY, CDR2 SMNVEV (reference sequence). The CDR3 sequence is CASSLMADYGYTF. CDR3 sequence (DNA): TGTGCCAGCAGTTTAATGGCAGACTATGGCTACACCTTC.

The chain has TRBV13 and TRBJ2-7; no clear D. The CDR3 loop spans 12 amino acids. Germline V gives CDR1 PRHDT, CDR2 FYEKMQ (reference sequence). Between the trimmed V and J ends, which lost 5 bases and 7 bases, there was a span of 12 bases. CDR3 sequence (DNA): TGTGCCAGCAGCCGGGTGCCGGAAGAGCAGTACTTC. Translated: CASSRVPEEQYF.

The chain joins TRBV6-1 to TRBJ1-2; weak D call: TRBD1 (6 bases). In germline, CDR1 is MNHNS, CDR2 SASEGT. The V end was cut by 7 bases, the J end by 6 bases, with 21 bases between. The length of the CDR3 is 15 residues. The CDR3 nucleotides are TGTGCCAGCACCCCCCGACTCACAGGGTCCGATGGCTACACCTTC. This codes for CASTPRLTGSDGYTF.

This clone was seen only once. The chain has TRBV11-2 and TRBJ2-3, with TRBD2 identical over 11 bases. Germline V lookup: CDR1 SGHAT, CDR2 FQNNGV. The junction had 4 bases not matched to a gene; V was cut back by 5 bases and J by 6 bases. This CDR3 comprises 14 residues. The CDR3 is CASSPLAGGDTQYF. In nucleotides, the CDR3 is TGTGCCAGCAGCCCCCTAGCGGGAGGCGATACGCAGTATTTT.

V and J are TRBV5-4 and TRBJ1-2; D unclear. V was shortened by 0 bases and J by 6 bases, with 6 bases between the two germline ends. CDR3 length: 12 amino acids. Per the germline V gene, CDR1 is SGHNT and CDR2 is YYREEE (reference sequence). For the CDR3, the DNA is TGTGCCAGCAGCTTGGATCCTAATGGCTACACCTTC. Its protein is CASSLDPNGYTF.

The CDR3 region is CASSMTGEPDTQYF. The CDR3 bases are TGCGCCAGCAGCATGACAGGGGAACCAGATACGCAGTATTTT. J is TRBJ2-3 and V is TRBV4-3; 8 bases match TRBD1. Germline values: CDR1 LGHNA, CDR2 YSLEER. V shed 5 bases, J shed 4 bases, and the junction held 5 bases outside the gene matches. The CDR3 has 14 residues.

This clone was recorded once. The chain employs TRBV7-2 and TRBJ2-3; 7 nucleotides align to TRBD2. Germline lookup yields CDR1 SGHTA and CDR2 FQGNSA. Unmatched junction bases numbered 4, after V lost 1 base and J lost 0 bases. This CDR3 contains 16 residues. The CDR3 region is CASSLGGRASTDTQYF. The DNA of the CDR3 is TGTGCCAGCAGCTTAGGAGGGAGGGCCAGCACAGATACGCAGTATTTT.

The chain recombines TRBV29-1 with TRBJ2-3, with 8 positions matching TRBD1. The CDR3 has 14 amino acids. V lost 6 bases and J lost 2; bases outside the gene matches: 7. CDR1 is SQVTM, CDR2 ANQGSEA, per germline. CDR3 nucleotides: TGCAGCGTCCGAACAGGGGGGAACACAGATACGCAGTATTTT. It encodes CSVRTGGNTDTQYF.

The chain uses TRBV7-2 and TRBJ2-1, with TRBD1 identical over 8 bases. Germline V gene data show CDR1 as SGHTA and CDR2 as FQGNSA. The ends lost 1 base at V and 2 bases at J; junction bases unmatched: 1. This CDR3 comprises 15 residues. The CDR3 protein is CASSLEGQAYNEQFF. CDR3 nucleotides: TGTGCCAGCAGCTTAGAGGGACAGGCCTACAATGAGCAGTTCTTC. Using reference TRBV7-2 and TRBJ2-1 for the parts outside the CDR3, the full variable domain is GAGVSQSPSNKVTEKGKDVELRCDPISGHTALYWYRQSLGQGLEFLIYFQGNSAPDKSGLPSDRFSAERTGGSVSTLTIQRTQQEDSAVYLCASSLEGQAYNEQFFGPGTRLTVL.

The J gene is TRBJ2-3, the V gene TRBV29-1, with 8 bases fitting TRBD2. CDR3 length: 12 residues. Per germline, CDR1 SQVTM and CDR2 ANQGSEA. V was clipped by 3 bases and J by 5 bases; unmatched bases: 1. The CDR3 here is CSVDLAGDTQYF. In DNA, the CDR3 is TGCAGCGTTGATCTAGCGGGAGATACGCAGTATTTT.

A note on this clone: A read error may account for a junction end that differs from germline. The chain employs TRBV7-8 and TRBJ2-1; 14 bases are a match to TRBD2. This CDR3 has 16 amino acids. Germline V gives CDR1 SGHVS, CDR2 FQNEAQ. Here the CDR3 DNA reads TGTGCCAGCAGCGCAAGGGGACTAGCGGGAGACAAAGAGCAGTTCTTC. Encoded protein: CASSARGLAGDKEQFF.

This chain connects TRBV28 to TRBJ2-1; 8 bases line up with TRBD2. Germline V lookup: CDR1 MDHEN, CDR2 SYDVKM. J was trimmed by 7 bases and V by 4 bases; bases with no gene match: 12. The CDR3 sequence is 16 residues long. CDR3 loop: CASSSPGGRKGNEQFF. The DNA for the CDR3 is TGTGCCAGCAGTTCTCCGGGAGGGAGAAAGGGAAATGAGCAGTTCTTC.

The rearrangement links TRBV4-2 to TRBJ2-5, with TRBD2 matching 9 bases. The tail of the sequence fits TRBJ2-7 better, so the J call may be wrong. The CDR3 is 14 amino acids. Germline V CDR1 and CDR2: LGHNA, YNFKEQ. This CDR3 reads CASSRREGSYEQYF. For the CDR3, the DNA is TGTGCCAGCAGCCGGCGGGAGGGCTCCTACGAGCAGTACTTC.

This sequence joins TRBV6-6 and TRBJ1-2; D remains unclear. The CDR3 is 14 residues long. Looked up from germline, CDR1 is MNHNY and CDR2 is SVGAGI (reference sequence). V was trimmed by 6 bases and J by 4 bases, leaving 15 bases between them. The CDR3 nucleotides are TGTGCCAGCAGGCCTACAGAGGGTAGCTATGGCTACACCTTC. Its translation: CASRPTEGSYGYTF.